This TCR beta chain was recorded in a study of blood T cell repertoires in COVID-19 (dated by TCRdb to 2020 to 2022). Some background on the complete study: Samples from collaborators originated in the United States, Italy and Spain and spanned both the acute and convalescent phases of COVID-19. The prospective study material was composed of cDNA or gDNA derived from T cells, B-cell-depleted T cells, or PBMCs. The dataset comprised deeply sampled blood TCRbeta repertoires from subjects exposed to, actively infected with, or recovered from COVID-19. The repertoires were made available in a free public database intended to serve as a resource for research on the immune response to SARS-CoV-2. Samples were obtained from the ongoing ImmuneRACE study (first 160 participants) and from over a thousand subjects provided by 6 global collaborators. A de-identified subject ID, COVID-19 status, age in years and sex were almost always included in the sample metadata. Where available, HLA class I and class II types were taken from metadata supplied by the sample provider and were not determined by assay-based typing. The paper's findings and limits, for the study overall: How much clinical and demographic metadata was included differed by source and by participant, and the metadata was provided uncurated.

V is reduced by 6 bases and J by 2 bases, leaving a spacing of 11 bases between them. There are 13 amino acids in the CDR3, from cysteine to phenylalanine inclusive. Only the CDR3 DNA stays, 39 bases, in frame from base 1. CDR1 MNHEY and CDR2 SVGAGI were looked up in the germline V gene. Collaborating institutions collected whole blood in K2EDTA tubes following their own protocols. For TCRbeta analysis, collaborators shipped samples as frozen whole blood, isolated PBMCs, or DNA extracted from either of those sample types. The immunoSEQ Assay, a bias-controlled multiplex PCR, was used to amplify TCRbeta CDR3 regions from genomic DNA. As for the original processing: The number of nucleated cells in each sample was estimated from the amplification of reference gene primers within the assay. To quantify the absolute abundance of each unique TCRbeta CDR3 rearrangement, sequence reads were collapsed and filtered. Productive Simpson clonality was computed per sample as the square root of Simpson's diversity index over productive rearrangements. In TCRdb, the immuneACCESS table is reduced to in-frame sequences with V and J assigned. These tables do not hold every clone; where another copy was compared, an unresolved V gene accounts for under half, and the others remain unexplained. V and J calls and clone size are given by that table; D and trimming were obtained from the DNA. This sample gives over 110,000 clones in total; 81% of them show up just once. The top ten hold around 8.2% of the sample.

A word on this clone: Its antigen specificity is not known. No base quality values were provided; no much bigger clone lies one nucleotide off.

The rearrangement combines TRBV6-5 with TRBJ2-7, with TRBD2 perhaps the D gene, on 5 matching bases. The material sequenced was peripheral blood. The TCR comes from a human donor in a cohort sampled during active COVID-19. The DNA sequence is TGTGCCAGCAGATCACCGGGGACCTACGAGCAGTACTTC. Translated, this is CASRSPGTYEQYF.